The T cell receptor beta chain described here comes from a study of neoadjuvant nivolumab and ipilimumab in lung cancer. Findings and caveats of the study: Only two of four nivolumab-treated tumors gained richness and clonality by surgery.

CDR1 is MNHEY, CDR2 SVGAGI, per germline. This CDR3 comprises 14 residues. V dropped 0 bases and J dropped 4 bases, with 6 bases sitting between them. In this sample, this clone turned up once. Its matching antigen is unknown. This table comes from immunoSEQ multiplex PCR, and its TCRdb copy is limited to in-frame clones, with some not included. Here the sample spans roughly 39,000 clones, 75% to 90% being singletons. This receptor was obtained from an adult with non-small cell lung cancer. The chain carries TRBV6-5 and TRBJ1-4; D ambiguous. The source was peripheral blood, collected before neoadjuvant nivolumab, alone or with ipilimumab. The CDR3 reads CASSYSGVNEKLFF. CDR3 bases: TGTGCCAGCAGTTACTCCGGGGTTAATGAAAAACTGTTTTTT.